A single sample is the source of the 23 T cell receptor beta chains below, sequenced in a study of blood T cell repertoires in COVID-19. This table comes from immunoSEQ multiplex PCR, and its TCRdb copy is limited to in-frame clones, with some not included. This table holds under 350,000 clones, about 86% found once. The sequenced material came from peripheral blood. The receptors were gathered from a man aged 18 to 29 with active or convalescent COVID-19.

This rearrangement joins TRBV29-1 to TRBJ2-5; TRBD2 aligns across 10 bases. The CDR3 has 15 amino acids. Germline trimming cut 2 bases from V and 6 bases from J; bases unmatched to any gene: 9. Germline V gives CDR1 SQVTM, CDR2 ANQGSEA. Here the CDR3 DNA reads TGCAGCGTTGAACTAGCGGGAGCCCGGAGGCAGACCCAGTACTTC. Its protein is CSVELAGARRQTQYF.

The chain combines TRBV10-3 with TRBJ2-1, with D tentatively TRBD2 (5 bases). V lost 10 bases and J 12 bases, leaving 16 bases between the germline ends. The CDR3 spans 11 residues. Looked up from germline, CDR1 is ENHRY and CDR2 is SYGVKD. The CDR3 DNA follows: TGTGCCACCAAGGAGGACTTACTGCAGTTCTTC. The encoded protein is CATKEDLLQFF.

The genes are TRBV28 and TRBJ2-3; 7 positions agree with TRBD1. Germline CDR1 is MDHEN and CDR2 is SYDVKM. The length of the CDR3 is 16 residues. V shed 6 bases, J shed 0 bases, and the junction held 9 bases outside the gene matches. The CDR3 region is CASSLGGQPSTDTQYF. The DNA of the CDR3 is TGTGCCAGCAGCCTAGGGGGACAGCCTAGCACAGATACGCAGTATTTT.

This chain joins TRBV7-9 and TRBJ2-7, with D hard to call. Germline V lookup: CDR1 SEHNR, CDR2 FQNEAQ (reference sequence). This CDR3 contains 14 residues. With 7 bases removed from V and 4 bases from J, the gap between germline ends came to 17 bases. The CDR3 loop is CASTAEMAVYEQYF. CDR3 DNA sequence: TGTGCCAGCACGGCCGAGATGGCGGTGTACGAGCAGTACTTC.

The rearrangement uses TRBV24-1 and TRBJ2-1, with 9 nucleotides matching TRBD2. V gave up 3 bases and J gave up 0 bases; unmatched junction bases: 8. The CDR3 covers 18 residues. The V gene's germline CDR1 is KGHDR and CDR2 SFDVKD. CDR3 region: CATSDGGLALSSYNEQFF. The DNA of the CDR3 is TGTGCCACCAGTGATGGGGGACTAGCCTTGAGCTCCTACAATGAGCAGTTCTTC.

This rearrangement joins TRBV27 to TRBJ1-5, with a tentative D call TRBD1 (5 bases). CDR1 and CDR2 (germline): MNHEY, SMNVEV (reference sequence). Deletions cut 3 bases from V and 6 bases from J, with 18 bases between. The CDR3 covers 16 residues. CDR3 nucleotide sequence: TGTGCCAGCAGTTTTATTAGGGGCGCGCATTTTCAGCCCCAGCATTTT. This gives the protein CASSFIRGAHFQPQHF.

The DNA of the CDR3 is TGTGCCAGCAGTGAGGGCGGGGGCCAGATTTATGGGACCCAGTACTTC. Its translation: CASSEGGGQIYGTQYF. The gene calls are TRBV2 and TRBJ2-5; D perhaps matches TRBD2 (7 bases). CDR1 SNHLY and CDR2 FYNNEI come from the germline V gene. The V and J ends lost 3 bases and 7 bases respectively, with 21 bases between them. The CDR3 consists of 16 residues.

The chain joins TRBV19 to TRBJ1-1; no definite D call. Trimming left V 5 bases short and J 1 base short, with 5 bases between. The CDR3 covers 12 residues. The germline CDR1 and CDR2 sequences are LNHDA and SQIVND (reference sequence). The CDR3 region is CASSDKNTEAFF. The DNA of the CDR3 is TGTGCCAGTAGTGACAAGAACACTGAAGCTTTCTTT.

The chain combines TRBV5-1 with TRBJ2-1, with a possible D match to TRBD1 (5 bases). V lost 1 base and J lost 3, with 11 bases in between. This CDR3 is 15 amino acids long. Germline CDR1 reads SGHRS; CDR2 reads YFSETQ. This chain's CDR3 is CASSLSRGLYNEQFF. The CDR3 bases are TGCGCCAGCAGCTTGAGTAGGGGCCTCTACAATGAGCAGTTCTTC.

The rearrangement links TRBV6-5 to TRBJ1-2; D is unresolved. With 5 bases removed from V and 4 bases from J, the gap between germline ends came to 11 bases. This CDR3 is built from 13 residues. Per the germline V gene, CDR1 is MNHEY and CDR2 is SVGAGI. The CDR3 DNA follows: TGTGCCAGCAGTCCGGAGAGATCCTATGGCTACACCTTC. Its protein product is CASSPERSYGYTF.

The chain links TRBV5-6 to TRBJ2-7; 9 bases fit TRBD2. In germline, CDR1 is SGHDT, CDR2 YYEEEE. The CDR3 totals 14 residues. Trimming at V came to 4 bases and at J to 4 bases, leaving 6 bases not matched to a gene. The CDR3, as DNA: TGTGCCAGCAGCCCCGGGACTAGCACTTACGAGCAGTACTTC. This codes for CASSPGTSTYEQYF.

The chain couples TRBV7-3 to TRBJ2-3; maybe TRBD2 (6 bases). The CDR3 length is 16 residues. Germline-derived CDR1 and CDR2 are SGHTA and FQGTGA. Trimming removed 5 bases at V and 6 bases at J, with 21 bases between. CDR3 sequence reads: CASSEKGGAGADTQYF. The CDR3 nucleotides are TGTGCCAGCAGCGAGAAAGGCGGGGCCGGGGCGGATACGCAGTATTTT. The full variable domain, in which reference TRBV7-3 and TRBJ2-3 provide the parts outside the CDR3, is GAGVSQTPSNKVTEKGKYVELRCDPISGHTALYWYRQSLGQGPEFLIYFQGTGAADDSGLPNDRFFAVRPEGSVSTLKIQRTERGDSAVYLCASSEKGGAGADTQYFGPGTRLTVL.

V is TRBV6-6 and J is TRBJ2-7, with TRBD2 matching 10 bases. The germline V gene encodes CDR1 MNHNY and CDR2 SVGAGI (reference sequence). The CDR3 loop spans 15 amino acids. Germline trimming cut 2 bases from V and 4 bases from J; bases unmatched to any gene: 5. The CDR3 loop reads CASSYISGRAYEQYF. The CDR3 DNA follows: TGTGCCAGCAGTTACATAAGCGGGAGGGCATACGAGCAGTACTTC.

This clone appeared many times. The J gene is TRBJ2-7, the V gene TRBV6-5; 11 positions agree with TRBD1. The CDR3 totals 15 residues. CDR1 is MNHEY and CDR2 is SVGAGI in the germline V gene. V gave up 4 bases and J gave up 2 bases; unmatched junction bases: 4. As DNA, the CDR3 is TGTGCCAGCAGTTCACCGGGACAGGGGGCCTACGAGCAGTACTTC. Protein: CASSSPGQGAYEQYF.

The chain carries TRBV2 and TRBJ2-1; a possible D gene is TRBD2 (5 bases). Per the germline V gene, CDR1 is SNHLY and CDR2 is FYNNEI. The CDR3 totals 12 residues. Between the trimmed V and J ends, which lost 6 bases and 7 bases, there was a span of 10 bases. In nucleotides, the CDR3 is TGTGCCAGCAGCCAAGAGGGAAATGAGCAGTTCTTC. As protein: CASSQEGNEQFF. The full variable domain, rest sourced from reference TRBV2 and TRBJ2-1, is EPEVTQTPSHQVTQMGQEVILRCVPISNHLYFYWYRQILGQKVEFLVSFYNNEISEKSEIFDDQFSVERPDGSNFTLKIRSTKLEDSAMYFCASSQEGNEQFFGPGTRLTVL.

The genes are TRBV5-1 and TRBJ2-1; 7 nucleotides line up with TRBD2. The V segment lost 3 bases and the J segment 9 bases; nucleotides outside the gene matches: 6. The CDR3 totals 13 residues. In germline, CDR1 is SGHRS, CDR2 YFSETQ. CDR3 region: CASSSPGGLEQFF. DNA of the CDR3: TGCGCCAGCAGCTCGCCGGGGGGACTTGAGCAGTTCTTC.

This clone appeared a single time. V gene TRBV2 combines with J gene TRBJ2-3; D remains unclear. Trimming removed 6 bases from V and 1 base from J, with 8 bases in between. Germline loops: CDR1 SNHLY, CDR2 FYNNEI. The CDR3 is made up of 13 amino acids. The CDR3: CASRLSGTDTQYF. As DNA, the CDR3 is TGTGCCAGCAGATTATCGGGCACAGATACGCAGTATTTT.

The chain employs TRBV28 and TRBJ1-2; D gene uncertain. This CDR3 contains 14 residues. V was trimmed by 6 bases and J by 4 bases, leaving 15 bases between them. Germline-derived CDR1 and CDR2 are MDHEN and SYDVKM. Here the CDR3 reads CASRDPQNPYGYTF. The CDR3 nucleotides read TGTGCCAGCAGGGATCCACAGAACCCCTATGGCTACACCTTC.

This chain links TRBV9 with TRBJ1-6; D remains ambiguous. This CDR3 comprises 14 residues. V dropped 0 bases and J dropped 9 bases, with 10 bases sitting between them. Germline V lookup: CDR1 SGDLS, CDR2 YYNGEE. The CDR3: CASSVDGSGSPLHF. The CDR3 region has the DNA TGTGCCAGCAGCGTAGACGGTTCTGGTTCACCCCTCCACTTT.

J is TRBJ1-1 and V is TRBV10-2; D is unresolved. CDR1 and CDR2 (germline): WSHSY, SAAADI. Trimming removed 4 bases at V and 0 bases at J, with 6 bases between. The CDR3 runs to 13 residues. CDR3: CASSGGVNTEAFF. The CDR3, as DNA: TGCGCCAGCAGTGGCGGGGTGAACACTGAAGCTTTCTTT.

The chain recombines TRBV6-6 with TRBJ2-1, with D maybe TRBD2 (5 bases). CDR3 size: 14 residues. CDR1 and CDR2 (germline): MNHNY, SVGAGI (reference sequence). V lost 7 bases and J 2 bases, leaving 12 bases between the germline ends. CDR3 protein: CASKRNAAYNEQFF. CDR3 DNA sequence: TGTGCCAGCAAGCGGAATGCCGCCTACAATGAGCAGTTCTTC.

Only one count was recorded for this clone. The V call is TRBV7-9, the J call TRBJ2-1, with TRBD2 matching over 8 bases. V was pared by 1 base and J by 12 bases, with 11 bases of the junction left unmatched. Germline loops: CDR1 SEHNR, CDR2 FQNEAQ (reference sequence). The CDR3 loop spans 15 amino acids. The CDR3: CASSLDTAGAVWQFF. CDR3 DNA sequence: TGTGCCAGCAGCTTAGACACAGCGGGGGCCGTTTGGCAGTTCTTC.

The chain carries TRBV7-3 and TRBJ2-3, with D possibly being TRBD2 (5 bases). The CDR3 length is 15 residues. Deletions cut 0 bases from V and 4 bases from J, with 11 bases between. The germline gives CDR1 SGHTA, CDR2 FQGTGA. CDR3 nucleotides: TGTGCCAGCAGCTTAACTGGCGGAGGTCCAGATACGCAGTATTTT. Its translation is CASSLTGGGPDTQYF.